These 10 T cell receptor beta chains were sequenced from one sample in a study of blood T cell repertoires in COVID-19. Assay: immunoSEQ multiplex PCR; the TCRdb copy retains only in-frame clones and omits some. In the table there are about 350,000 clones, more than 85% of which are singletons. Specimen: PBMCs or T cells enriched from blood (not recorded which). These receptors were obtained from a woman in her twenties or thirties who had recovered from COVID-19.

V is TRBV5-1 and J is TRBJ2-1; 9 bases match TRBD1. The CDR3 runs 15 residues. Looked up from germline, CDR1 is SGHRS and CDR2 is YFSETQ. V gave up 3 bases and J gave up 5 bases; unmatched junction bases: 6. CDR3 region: CASSSAGTGNNEQFF. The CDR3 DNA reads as TGCGCCAGCAGCTCGGCCGGGACAGGGAACAATGAGCAGTTCTTC.

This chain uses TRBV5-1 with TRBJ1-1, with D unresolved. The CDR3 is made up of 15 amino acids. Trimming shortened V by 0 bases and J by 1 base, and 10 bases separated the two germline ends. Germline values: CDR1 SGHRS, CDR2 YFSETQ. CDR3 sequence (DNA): TGCGCCAGCAGCTTGGTGGGCAGGTCGAACACTGAAGCTTTCTTT. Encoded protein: CASSLVGRSNTEAFF. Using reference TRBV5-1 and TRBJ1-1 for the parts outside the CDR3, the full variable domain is KAGVTQTPRYLIKTRGQQVTLSCSPISGHRSVSWYQQTPGQGLQFLFEYFSETQRNKGNFPGRFSGRQFSNSRSEMNVSTLELGDSALYLCASSLVGRSNTEAFFGQGTRLTVV.

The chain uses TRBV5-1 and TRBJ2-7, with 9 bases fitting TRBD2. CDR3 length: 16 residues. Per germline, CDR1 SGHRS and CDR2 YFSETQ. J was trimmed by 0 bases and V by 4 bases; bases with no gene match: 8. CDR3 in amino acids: CASSRSFSGSSYEQYF. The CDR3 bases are TGCGCCAGCAGCCGGTCTTTTAGCGGGAGCTCCTACGAGCAGTACTTC.

The CDR3 DNA sequence: TGTGCCAGCAGCCTGGGACAGTCCTACGAGCAGTACTTC. Protein sequence: CASSLGQSYEQYF. The chain is built from TRBV3-1 (or the pseudogene TRBV3-2) and TRBJ2-7, with 7 nucleotides matching TRBD1. CDR1 LGHDT and CDR2 YNNKEL come from the germline V gene (reference sequence). This CDR3 has 13 residues. Trimming took 4 bases from V and 1 from J; bases not matched to a gene: 1.

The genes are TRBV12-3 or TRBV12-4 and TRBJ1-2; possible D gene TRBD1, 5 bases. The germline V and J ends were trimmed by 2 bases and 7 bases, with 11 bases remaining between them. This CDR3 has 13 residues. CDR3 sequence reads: CASSLQGRGGYTF. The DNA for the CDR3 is TGTGCCAGCAGTTTACAAGGGAGGGGTGGCTACACCTTC.

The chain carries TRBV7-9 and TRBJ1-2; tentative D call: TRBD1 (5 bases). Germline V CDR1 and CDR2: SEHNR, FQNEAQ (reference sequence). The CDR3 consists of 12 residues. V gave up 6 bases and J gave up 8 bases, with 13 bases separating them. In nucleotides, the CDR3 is TGTGCCAGCAGGGGGGGACTGACCGGCTACACCTTC. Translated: CASRGGLTGYTF.

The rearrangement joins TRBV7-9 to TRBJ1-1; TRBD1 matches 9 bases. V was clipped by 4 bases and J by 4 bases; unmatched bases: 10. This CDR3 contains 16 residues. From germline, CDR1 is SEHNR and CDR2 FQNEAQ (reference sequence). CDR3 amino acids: CASSYGTGRQGTEAFF. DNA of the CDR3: TGTGCCAGCAGCTATGGGACAGGGCGGCAGGGCACTGAAGCTTTCTTT.

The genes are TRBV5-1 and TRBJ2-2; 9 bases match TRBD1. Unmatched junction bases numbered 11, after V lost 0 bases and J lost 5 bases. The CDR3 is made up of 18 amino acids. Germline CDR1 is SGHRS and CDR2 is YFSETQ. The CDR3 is CASSLALNRGLGTGELFF. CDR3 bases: TGCGCCAGCAGCTTGGCCTTGAACAGGGGGCTAGGGACCGGGGAGCTGTTTTTT. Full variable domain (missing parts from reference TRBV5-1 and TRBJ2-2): KAGVTQTPRYLIKTRGQQVTLSCSPISGHRSVSWYQQTPGQGLQFLFEYFSETQRNKGNFPGRFSGRQFSNSRSEMNVSTLELGDSALYLCASSLALNRGLGTGELFFGEGSRLTVL.

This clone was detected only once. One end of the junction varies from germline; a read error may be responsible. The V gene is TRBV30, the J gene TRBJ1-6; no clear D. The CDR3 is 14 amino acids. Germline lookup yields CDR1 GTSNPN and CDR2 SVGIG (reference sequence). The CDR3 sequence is CAGRWAHYNSPLHF. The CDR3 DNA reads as TGTGCCGGGAGATGGGCCCACTATAATTCACCCCTCCACTTT.

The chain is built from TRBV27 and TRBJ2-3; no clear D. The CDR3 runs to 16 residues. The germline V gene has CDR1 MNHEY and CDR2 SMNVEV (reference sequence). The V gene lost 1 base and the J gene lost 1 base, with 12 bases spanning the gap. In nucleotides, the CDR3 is TGTGCCAGCAGTTTATTGGCCGGGTCGGGCACAGATACGCAGTATTTT. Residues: CASSLLAGSGTDTQYF.